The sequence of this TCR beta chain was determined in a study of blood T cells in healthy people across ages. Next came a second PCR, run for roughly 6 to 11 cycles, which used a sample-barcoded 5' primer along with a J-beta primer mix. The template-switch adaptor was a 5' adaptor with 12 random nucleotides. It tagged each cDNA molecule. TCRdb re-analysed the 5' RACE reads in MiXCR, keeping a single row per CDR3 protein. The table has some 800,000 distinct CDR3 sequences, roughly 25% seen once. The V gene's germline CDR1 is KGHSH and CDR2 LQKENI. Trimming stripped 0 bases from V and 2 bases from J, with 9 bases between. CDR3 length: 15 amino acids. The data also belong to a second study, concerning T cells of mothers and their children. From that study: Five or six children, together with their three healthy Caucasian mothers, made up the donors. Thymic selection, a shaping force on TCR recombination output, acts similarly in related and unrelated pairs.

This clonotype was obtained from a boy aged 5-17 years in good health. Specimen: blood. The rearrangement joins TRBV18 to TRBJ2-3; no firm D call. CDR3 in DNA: TGTGCCAGCTCACCACCGGCCACTTCCACAGATACGCAGTATTTT. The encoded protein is CASSPPATSTDTQYF.